The rows below give T cell receptor beta chains drawn from one sample of a study of T-cell memory formation after mild COVID-19. TCRdb ran MiXCR on the 5' RACE reads and lists one entry per CDR3 protein. The table records around 110,000 distinct CDR3 sequences, under 15% of them present only once. The sequencing sample was made of PBMCs or a T cell subset sorted from them (not recorded which). The source of these receptors is an adult woman who had mild COVID-19 (a few samples of this study predate the infection). Cell type and time point are not known. CDR3s include the opening cysteine and the closing phenylalanine or tryptophan. The order of the fields is CDR3 protein, CDR3 DNA, V gene, clone size, J gene, D gene. The D gene is left open where the match is weak. The size of a clone is reported for some rows only, either as once, few or many, or as a class for expanded clones.

CDR3 protein: CASSQGLAGNEQFF
CDR3 DNA: TGCGCCAGCAGCCAAGGTTTGGCCGGTAATGAGCAGTTCTTC
V gene: TRBV4-1
clone size: many
J gene: TRBJ2-1
D gene: -

CDR3 protein: CASSTGTGDYEQYF
CDR3 DNA: TGTGCCAGCAGCACCGGGACAGGGGACTACGAGCAGTACTTC
V gene: TRBV12-3/TRBV12-4
clone size: many
J gene: TRBJ2-7
D gene: TRBD1

CDR3 protein: CASSLSWERSYEQYF
CDR3 DNA: TGCGCCAGCAGCTTGAGCTGGGAACGCTCCTACGAGCAGTACTTC
V gene: TRBV5-1
clone size: -
J gene: TRBJ2-7
D gene: -

CDR3 protein: CASSPPGPLYGYTF
CDR3 DNA: TGTGCCAGCAGCCCCCCGGGCCCCCTATATGGCTACACCTTC
V gene: TRBV7-2
clone size: -
J gene: TRBJ1-2
D gene: -

CDR3 protein: CASSRPDRGDYEQYF
CDR3 DNA: TGTGCCAGCAGCCGCCCGGACAGGGGGGACTACGAGCAGTACTTC
V gene: TRBV11-2
clone size: -
J gene: TRBJ2-7
D gene: TRBD1

CDR3 protein: CASSVSSSYNSPLHF
CDR3 DNA: TGTGCCAGCAGCGTTAGCAGCTCCTATAATTCACCCCTCCACTTT
V gene: TRBV9
clone size: -
J gene: TRBJ1-6
D gene: -

CDR3 protein: CAWNRASGHEQFF
CDR3 DNA: TGTGCCTGGAACAGGGCCAGTGGGCATGAGCAGTTCTTC
V gene: TRBV30
clone size: few
J gene: TRBJ2-1
D gene: -

CDR3 protein: CSARGTYGYTF
CDR3 DNA: TGCAGTGCTAGAGGGACCTATGGCTACACCTTC
V gene: TRBV20-1
clone size: -
J gene: TRBJ1-2
D gene: -

CDR3 protein: CASSFLDRGNTEAFF
CDR3 DNA: TGTGCCAGCAGCTTTTTGGACAGGGGTAACACTGAAGCTTTCTTT
V gene: TRBV7-9
clone size: -
J gene: TRBJ1-1
D gene: TRBD1

CDR3 protein: CASSSTGPYGYTF
CDR3 DNA: TGTGCCAGCAGCTCGACAGGGCCCTATGGCTACACCTTC
V gene: TRBV7-9
clone size: few
J gene: TRBJ1-2
D gene: TRBD1

CDR3 protein: CASRGQGAYGYTF
CDR3 DNA: TGTGCCAGCCGCGGACAGGGGGCCTATGGCTACACCTTC
V gene: TRBV3-1
clone size: -
J gene: TRBJ1-2
D gene: TRBD1

CDR3 protein: CASRTSNFGRGRVETQYF
CDR3 DNA: TGTGCCAGCAGGACATCCAACTTCGGCAGGGGGCGCGTAGAGACCCAGTACTTC
V gene: TRBV2
clone size: -
J gene: TRBJ2-5
D gene: TRBD1

CDR3 protein: CASTPPGLAENTGELFF
CDR3 DNA: TGTGCCAGCACCCCCCCGGGACTAGCGGAAAACACCGGGGAGCTGTTTTTT
V gene: TRBV12-3/TRBV12-4
clone size: few
J gene: TRBJ2-2
D gene: TRBD2

CDR3 protein: CASSFGGRGETQYF
CDR3 DNA: TGTGCCAGCAGCTTCGGCGGGAGAGGGGAGACCCAGTACTTC
V gene: TRBV7-2
clone size: -
J gene: TRBJ2-5
D gene: TRBD2

CDR3 protein: CASSERTGTYEQYF
CDR3 DNA: TGTGCCAGCAGCGAGCGGACAGGGACCTACGAGCAGTACTTC
V gene: TRBV9
clone size: few
J gene: TRBJ2-7
D gene: TRBD1

CDR3 protein: CASSLVVHGTSYEQYF
CDR3 DNA: TGTGCCAGCAGCTTAGTAGTACACGGAACATCCTACGAGCAGTACTTC
V gene: TRBV7-9
clone size: few
J gene: TRBJ2-7
D gene: -

CDR3 protein: CAISEGGEQFF
CDR3 DNA: TGTGCCATCAGTGAAGGGGGTGAGCAGTTCTTC
V gene: TRBV10-3
clone size: -
J gene: TRBJ2-1
D gene: -

CDR3 protein: CSASGLAESSYEQYF
CDR3 DNA: TGCAGTGCTAGTGGTCTAGCGGAGAGCTCCTACGAGCAGTACTTC
V gene: TRBV20-1
clone size: -
J gene: TRBJ2-7
D gene: TRBD2

CDR3 protein: CSAGDEQPNQPQHF
CDR3 DNA: TGCAGTGCTGGGGACGAACAGCCCAATCAGCCCCAGCATTTT
V gene: TRBV20-1
clone size: -
J gene: TRBJ1-5
D gene: -

CDR3 protein: CATSDFAGGITGELFF
CDR3 DNA: TGTGCCACCAGTGATTTTGCGGGAGGGATCACCGGGGAGCTGTTTTTT
V gene: TRBV24-1
clone size: few
J gene: TRBJ2-2
D gene: TRBD2

CDR3 protein: CASSFRDRAYEQYF
CDR3 DNA: TGTGCCAGCAGTTTCCGGGACAGGGCTTACGAGCAGTACTTC
V gene: TRBV6-6
clone size: -
J gene: TRBJ2-7
D gene: TRBD1

CDR3 protein: CASTPFRGPNTEAFF
CDR3 DNA: TGTGCCAGTACCCCATTCAGGGGCCCGAACACTGAAGCTTTCTTT
V gene: TRBV19
clone size: -
J gene: TRBJ1-1
D gene: -

CDR3 protein: CASSLRDRGYEQYF
CDR3 DNA: TGTGCCAGCAGTTTAAGGGACAGGGGCTACGAGCAGTACTTC
V gene: TRBV12-3/TRBV12-4
clone size: many
J gene: TRBJ2-7
D gene: TRBD1

CDR3 protein: CASSQDPQGGEQYF
CDR3 DNA: TGCGCCAGCAGCCAAGACCCGCAGGGGGGCGAGCAGTACTTC
V gene: TRBV4-3
clone size: few
J gene: TRBJ2-7
D gene: -

CDR3 protein: CASSSDAGTLVYEQYF
CDR3 DNA: TGTGCCAGCAGTTCCGACGCTGGAACGCTTGTCTACGAGCAGTACTTC
V gene: TRBV6-5
clone size: few
J gene: TRBJ2-7
D gene: -

CDR3 protein: CASSTTGKETQYF
CDR3 DNA: TGTGCCAGCAGCACGACAGGGAAAGAGACCCAGTACTTC
V gene: TRBV21-1
clone size: -
J gene: TRBJ2-5
D gene: -

CDR3 protein: CASSLGWGRSENEQYF
CDR3 DNA: TGCGCCAGCAGCTTGGGATGGGGCAGGAGTGAAAACGAGCAGTACTTC
V gene: TRBV5-1
clone size: few
J gene: TRBJ2-7
D gene: -

CDR3 protein: CASSSPGTSGNEQYF
CDR3 DNA: TGTGCCAGCAGTTCACCGGGGACTAGCGGGAACGAGCAGTACTTC
V gene: TRBV9
clone size: few
J gene: TRBJ2-7
D gene: TRBD2

CDR3 protein: CASSSGLVYNEQFF
CDR3 DNA: TGTGCCAGCAGCTCTGGACTAGTCTACAATGAGCAGTTCTTC
V gene: TRBV7-2
clone size: few
J gene: TRBJ2-1
D gene: TRBD2

CDR3 protein: CASSLMNTGELFF
CDR3 DNA: TGTGCCAGCAGCTTGATGAACACCGGGGAGCTGTTTTTT
V gene: TRBV5-6
clone size: many
J gene: TRBJ2-2
D gene: -

CDR3 protein: CASSPYGTSGREQYF
CDR3 DNA: TGTGCCAGCAGCCCATACGGGACTAGCGGGCGCGAGCAGTACTTC
V gene: TRBV7-6
clone size: many
J gene: TRBJ2-7
D gene: TRBD2

CDR3 protein: CATSDFSAGTDTQYF
CDR3 DNA: TGTGCCACCAGTGATTTTAGTGCTGGCACAGATACGCAGTATTTT
V gene: TRBV24-1
clone size: once
J gene: TRBJ2-3
D gene: -

CDR3 protein: CASSKTSGGAFEQYF
CDR3 DNA: TGTGCCAGCAGCAAAACTAGCGGGGGGGCCTTCGAGCAGTACTTC
V gene: TRBV7-6
clone size: -
J gene: TRBJ2-7
D gene: TRBD2

CDR3 protein: CASSPGLADSYEQYF
CDR3 DNA: TGCGCCAGCAGCCCGGGACTAGCGGACTCCTACGAGCAGTACTTC
V gene: TRBV4-3
clone size: -
J gene: TRBJ2-7
D gene: TRBD2

CDR3 protein: CASSSRRDLQETQYF
CDR3 DNA: TGTGCCAGCAGCTCCCGCCGGGACCTGCAAGAGACCCAGTACTTC
V gene: TRBV7-8
clone size: few
J gene: TRBJ2-5
D gene: -

CDR3 protein: CATSDKRGWEDTQYF
CDR3 DNA: TGTGCCACCAGTGATAAGCGGGGGTGGGAAGATACGCAGTATTTT
V gene: TRBV24-1
clone size: many
J gene: TRBJ2-3
D gene: TRBD2

CDR3 protein: CASSVQGGKDYEQYF
CDR3 DNA: TGTGCCAGCAGCGTCCAGGGTGGGAAAGACTACGAGCAGTACTTC
V gene: TRBV9
clone size: -
J gene: TRBJ2-7
D gene: -

CDR3 protein: CASSWTGPNTEAFF
CDR3 DNA: TGTGCCAGCAGTTGGACAGGGCCGAACACTGAAGCTTTCTTT
V gene: TRBV6-5
clone size: few
J gene: TRBJ1-1
D gene: TRBD1

CDR3 protein: CASSSTSHNTGELFF
CDR3 DNA: TGTGCCAGCAGCTCGACTAGCCACAACACCGGGGAGCTGTTTTTT
V gene: TRBV7-8
clone size: few
J gene: TRBJ2-2
D gene: TRBD2

CDR3 protein: CASSMVQGWQETQYF
CDR3 DNA: TGTGCCAGTAGTATGGTACAGGGATGGCAAGAGACCCAGTACTTC
V gene: TRBV19
clone size: -
J gene: TRBJ2-5
D gene: -

CDR3 protein: CASSQEGGRGNQPQHF
CDR3 DNA: TGCGCCAGCAGCCAAGAAGGGGGGCGCGGCAATCAGCCCCAGCATTTT
V gene: TRBV4-1
clone size: -
J gene: TRBJ1-5
D gene: -

CDR3 protein: CASIPDRVSGDGELFF
CDR3 DNA: TGTGCCAGCATCCCCGACAGGGTGTCGGGGGATGGGGAGCTGTTTTTT
V gene: TRBV7-9
clone size: few
J gene: TRBJ2-2
D gene: -

CDR3 protein: CASSWTKRGRGSYNEQFF
CDR3 DNA: TGTGCCAGCAGCTGGACCAAGCGGGGCAGGGGTTCCTACAATGAGCAGTTCTTC
V gene: TRBV7-8
clone size: -
J gene: TRBJ2-1
D gene: -

CDR3 protein: CASRQDRERGDLHGQFF
CDR3 DNA: TGTGCCAGCAGACAAGATCGGGAGCGGGGGGACCTCCACGGGCAGTTCTTC
V gene: TRBV3-1
clone size: -
J gene: TRBJ2-1
D gene: TRBD2

CDR3 protein: CASTVAGGGETQYF
CDR3 DNA: TGTGCCAGCACCGTAGCGGGAGGAGGAGAGACCCAGTACTTC
V gene: TRBV12-3/TRBV12-4
clone size: -
J gene: TRBJ2-5
D gene: TRBD2

CDR3 protein: CHPVTGAGAKNIQYF
CDR3 DNA: TGTCACCCTGTTACAGGGGCTGGGGCCAAAAACATTCAGTACTTC
V gene: TRBV19
clone size: -
J gene: TRBJ2-4
D gene: TRBD1

CDR3 protein: CATSSTGGMGYEQYF
CDR3 DNA: TGTGCCACCAGTTCGACAGGGGGCATGGGGTACGAGCAGTACTTC
V gene: TRBV24-1
clone size: -
J gene: TRBJ2-7
D gene: TRBD1

CDR3 protein: CASSVGTTDTQYF
CDR3 DNA: TGTGCCAGCAGCGTGGGGACCACAGATACGCAGTATTTT
V gene: TRBV9
clone size: many
J gene: TRBJ2-3
D gene: -

CDR3 protein: CASSLSSPLQYF
CDR3 DNA: TGTGCCAGCAGCCTCAGCTCCCCCTTGCAGTATTTT
V gene: TRBV5-6
clone size: -
J gene: TRBJ2-3
D gene: -

CDR3 protein: CASSLDSFREETQYF
CDR3 DNA: TGCGCCAGCAGCTTGGATAGTTTCAGGGAAGAGACCCAGTACTTC
V gene: TRBV5-1
clone size: -
J gene: TRBJ2-5
D gene: -

CDR3 protein: CASSSSGWNGYTF
CDR3 DNA: TGTGCCAGCAGCTCCTCGGGGTGGAATGGCTACACCTTC
V gene: TRBV12-3/TRBV12-4
clone size: -
J gene: TRBJ1-2
D gene: -

CDR3 protein: CASSQDATGTLAYGYTF
CDR3 DNA: TGCGCCAGCAGCCAAGATGCCACTGGGACACTAGCCTATGGCTACACCTTC
V gene: TRBV4-1
clone size: few
J gene: TRBJ1-2
D gene: -

CDR3 protein: CASSLEGGNTIYF
CDR3 DNA: TGTGCCAGCAGTTTAGAGGGTGGAAACACCATATATTTT
V gene: TRBV12-3/TRBV12-4
clone size: few
J gene: TRBJ1-3
D gene: -